The entry below describes one T cell receptor beta chain. TCRdb redid the calling of the 5' RACE reads with MiXCR, one entry per CDR3 protein. Counted here are hundreds of thousands of distinct CDR3 sequences, about 13% occurring once; the ten biggest clones make up 20% to 25%. The sample is drawn from a study of T-cell memory formation after mild COVID-19. The sequence was collected from a man younger than 35 who had mild COVID-19 (a few samples of this study predate the infection). Cell type and time point are not known. The sample comprised PBMCs or a T cell subset sorted from them (not recorded which).

CDR3 DNA: TGTGCCAGCAGTCGACAGGGGCCTGGAAACACCATATATTTT. Translation: CASSRQGPGNTIYF. The chain carries TRBV7-9 and TRBJ1-3; 8 bases fit TRBD1. Germline CDR1 is SEHNR and CDR2 is FQNEAQ (reference sequence). J gave up 2 bases and V 6 bases, and 3 bases lay outside the gene matches. The CDR3 totals 14 residues.